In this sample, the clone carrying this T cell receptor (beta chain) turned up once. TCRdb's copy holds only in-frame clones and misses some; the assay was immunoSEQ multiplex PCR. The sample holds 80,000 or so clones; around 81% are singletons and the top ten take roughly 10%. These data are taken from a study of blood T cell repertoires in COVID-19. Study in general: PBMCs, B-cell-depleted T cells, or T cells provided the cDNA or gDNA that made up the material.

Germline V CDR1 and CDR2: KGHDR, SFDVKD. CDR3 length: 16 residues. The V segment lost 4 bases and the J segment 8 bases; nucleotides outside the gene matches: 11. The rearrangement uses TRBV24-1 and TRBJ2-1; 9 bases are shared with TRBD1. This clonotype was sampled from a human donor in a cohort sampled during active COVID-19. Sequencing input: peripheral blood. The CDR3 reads CATSDPRDRDFDEQFF. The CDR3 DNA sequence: TGTGCCACCAGTGACCCCCGGGACAGGGATTTCGATGAGCAGTTCTTC.